The 22 T cell receptor beta chains in this list originate from one sample, sequenced in a study of radiotherapy plus CTLA-4 blockade in lung cancer. Method: immunoSEQ multiplex PCR; TCRdb's copy keeps in-frame clones and lacks some. Among about 73,000 clones, around 86% were seen once, and the ten largest hold less than 45%. The sample here was peripheral blood, taken from a patient treated with radiotherapy plus ipilimumab. These receptors originate from a human donor with non-small cell lung cancer that progressed on radiotherapy plus ipilimumab.

A note on this clone: A read error may produce the germline difference seen at one junction end. V gene TRBV7-9 combines with J gene TRBJ2-3; 8 bases match TRBD2. The CDR3 loop spans 13 amino acids. Germline V CDR1 and CDR2: SEHNR, FQNEAQ (reference sequence). CDR3 amino acids: CASSRAGTRVGFF. CDR3 DNA: TGTGCCAGCAGCAGAGCCGGGACTAGGGTTGGATTTTTT.

V is TRBV5-1 and J is TRBJ2-3; TRBD1 matches 11 bases. V trimming: 7 bases; J trimming: 4 bases; junction bases outside the gene matches: 17. This CDR3 comprises 18 residues. Looked up from germline, CDR1 is SGHRS and CDR2 is YFSETQ. The CDR3 DNA follows: TGCGCCAGCTGGGCCGGACAGGGGGCAAGACTAGCCGCAGATACGCAGTATTTT. Amino acid sequence: CASWAGQGARLAADTQYF.

V is TRBV18 and J is TRBJ2-4; D might be TRBD1 (5 bases). The V gene lost 2 bases and the J gene lost 4 bases, with 6 bases spanning the gap. Germline-derived CDR1 and CDR2 are KGHSH and LQKENI. This CDR3 comprises 13 residues. The CDR3 DNA is TGTGCCAGCTCACCAGCAGGGAAAAACATTCAGTACTTC. Its protein product is CASSPAGKNIQYF.

The chain carries TRBV4-1 and TRBJ2-1; D is undetermined. Germline V CDR1 and CDR2: MGHRA, YSYEKL. V was pared by 1 base and J by 10 bases, with 17 bases between. The CDR3 has 15 amino acids. The CDR3 sequence: CASSQGARPESEQFF. The CDR3 DNA is TGCGCCAGCAGCCAAGGGGCTAGACCAGAAAGCGAGCAGTTCTTC.

The rearrangement joins TRBV2 to TRBJ1-4, with TRBD1 identical over 7 bases. The CDR3 has 14 amino acids. Germline V CDR1 and CDR2: SNHLY, FYNNEI. Losses at the gene ends were 5 bases for V and 5 bases for J; bases not matched to a gene: 5. CDR3 amino acids: CASSWGQKNEKLFF. The DNA of the CDR3 is TGTGCCAGCAGTTGGGGACAGAAGAATGAAAAACTGTTTTTT. Supplemented by reference TRBV2 and TRBJ1-4, the full variable domain reads EPEVTQTPSHQVTQMGQEVILRCVPISNHLYFYWYRQILGQKVEFLVSFYNNEISEKSEIFDDQFSVERPDGSNFTLKIRSTKLEDSAMYFCASSWGQKNEKLFFGSGTQLSVL.

A word on this clone: The junction departs from the called germline gene at one end, perhaps through a read error. The chain recombines TRBV5-6 with TRBJ1-2, with D possibly TRBD1 on 6 matching bases. The CDR3 has 13 residues. Germline CDR1 is SGHDT and CDR2 is YYEEEE. CDR3 protein: CASISQGDYGHTF. The CDR3 DNA is TGTGCCAGCATCTCACAGGGCGACTATGGCCACACCTTC.

V gene TRBV5-6 combines with J gene TRBJ2-5, with 8 nucleotides matching TRBD1. V was clipped by 5 bases and J by 2 bases; unmatched bases: 8. The CDR3 length is 15 residues. The V gene's germline CDR1 is SGHDT and CDR2 YYEEEE. CDR3 sequence: CASSPPTGDQETQYF. The CDR3 DNA reads as TGTGCCAGCAGTCCTCCGACAGGGGATCAAGAGACCCAGTACTTC. The variable domain in full, with the rest retrieved from reference TRBV5-6 and TRBJ2-5, is DAGVTQSPTHLIKTRGQQVTLRCSPKSGHDTVSWYQQALGQGPQFIFQYYEEEERQRGNFPDRFSGHQFPNYSSELNVNALLLGDSALYLCASSPPTGDQETQYFGPGTRLLVL.

This chain joins TRBV6-4 and TRBJ1-4; perhaps TRBD1 as D (6 bases). Trimming removed 7 bases at V and 4 bases at J, with 25 bases between. CDR3 size: 18 residues. CDR1 is MRHNA and CDR2 is SNTAGT in the germline V gene. The chain's CDR3 is CASKITGTTLGGNEKLFF. For the CDR3, the DNA is TGTGCCAGCAAAATCACCGGGACGACCTTAGGGGGTAATGAAAAACTGTTTTTT.

V usage is TRBV19 and J usage is TRBJ2-5, with TRBD2 matching over 7 bases. After removal of 4 bases from V and 4 bases from J, the junction contained 6 bases not matched to a gene. CDR1 and CDR2 (germline): LNHDA, SQIVND (reference sequence). The CDR3 is 14 amino acids. CDR3 amino acids: CASSRNSGGETQYF. The CDR3 DNA reads as TGTGCCAGTAGTAGAAACTCGGGAGGAGAGACCCAGTACTTC.

The V gene is TRBV10-3, the J gene TRBJ1-3; TRBD1 matches 10 bases. The V gene's germline CDR1 is ENHRY and CDR2 SYGVKD. The CDR3 spans 17 residues. The V gene end was trimmed by 5 bases and the J gene end by 0 bases; junction bases not matched to a gene: 7. The CDR3 loop is CAISQMDRGNSGNTIYF. The CDR3 DNA reads TGTGCCATCAGTCAAATGGACAGGGGGAACTCTGGAAACACCATATATTTT.

This clone was found a few times. The rearrangement uses TRBV5-4 and TRBJ1-3, with D perhaps matching TRBD1 (5 bases). This CDR3 comprises 17 residues. Germline V gene lookup returns CDR1 SGHNT and CDR2 YYREEE (reference sequence). Deletions cut 1 base from V and 1 base from J, with 15 bases between. This CDR3 reads CASSLQAGHDSGNTIYF. CDR3 DNA sequence: TGTGCCAGCAGCTTGCAGGCGGGGCATGATTCTGGAAACACCATATATTTT.

The chain uses TRBV28 and TRBJ2-1; D ambiguous. Deletions cut 3 bases from V and 0 bases from J, with 9 bases between. The germline V gene encodes CDR1 MDHEN and CDR2 SYDVKM. This CDR3 has 15 amino acids. DNA of the CDR3: TGTGCCAGCAGTTTTATAACCATCTCCTACAATGAGCAGTTCTTC. It yields the protein CASSFITISYNEQFF.

This clone was seen once. The chain combines TRBV5-5 with TRBJ2-7; 7 bases fit TRBD2. Germline loops: CDR1 SGHKS, CDR2 YYEKEE (reference sequence). This CDR3 region has 14 residues. J was trimmed by 5 bases and V by 6 bases; bases with no gene match: 11. The CDR3 nucleotides are TGTGCCAGCACCGACGCGGGGGAGTGGGACGAGCAGTACTTC. Protein: CASTDAGEWDEQYF.

This chain links TRBV27 with TRBJ2-3; 7 nucleotides agree with TRBD2. Germline CDR1 reads MNHEY; CDR2 reads SMNVEV (reference sequence). J gave up 4 bases and V 8 bases, and 12 bases lay outside the gene matches. The CDR3 loop spans 15 amino acids. This CDR3 reads CASGTLAGAADTQYF. For the CDR3, the DNA is TGTGCCAGCGGAACACTGGCGGGAGCTGCAGATACGCAGTATTTT.

The chain has TRBV7-3 and TRBJ2-6; D remains unclear. CDR3 size: 16 residues. Germline V gene sequence: CDR1 SGHTA, CDR2 FQGTGA. Trimming took off 3 bases at V and 3 bases at J, with 12 bases between the two ends. The CDR3 spells CASSFGLIGGANVLTF. CDR3 nucleotides: TGTGCCAGCAGCTTCGGGCTTATTGGTGGGGCCAACGTCCTGACTTTC.

The gene calls are TRBV28 and TRBJ1-3, with D maybe TRBD1 (5 bases). Germline CDR1 MDHEN, CDR2 SYDVKM. The V end was cut by 3 bases, the J end by 2 bases, with 8 bases between. The CDR3 covers 14 residues. The CDR3 spells CASSFQGTGNTIYF. DNA for the CDR3: TGTGCCAGCAGTTTTCAGGGAACTGGAAACACCATATATTTT. The whole variable domain, remainder taken from reference TRBV28 and TRBJ1-3, is DVKVTQSSRYLVKRTGEKVFLECVQDMDHENMFWYRQDPGLGLRLIYFSYDVKMKEKGDIPEGYSVSREKKERFSLILESASTNQTSMYLCASSFQGTGNTIYFGEGSWLTVV.

This chain uses TRBV4-1 with TRBJ1-1; D might be TRBD1 (5 bases). Trimming stripped 1 base from V and 1 base from J, with 16 bases between. Germline loops: CDR1 MGHRA, CDR2 YSYEKL. This CDR3 spans 17 amino acids. The CDR3: CASSQVGLGAGNTEAFF. The CDR3 nucleotides are TGCGCCAGCAGCCAAGTGGGACTCGGGGCAGGGAACACTGAAGCTTTCTTT.

The chain recombines TRBV21-1 with TRBJ1-5; whether TRBD1, the table's D call, matches the DNA was not checked. TRBV21-1 is a pseudogene segment. This CDR3 region has 13 residues. The CDR3 here is CASKGRGDQPQHF. CDR3 in DNA: TGTGCCAGCAAGGGCAGGGGCGATCAGCCCCAGCATTTT.

V usage is TRBV9 and J usage is TRBJ2-3; 9 bases match TRBD2. This CDR3 has 15 residues. The trim removed 3 bases at V and 4 bases at J, leaving 6 bases unmatched. Germline V CDR1 and CDR2: SGDLS, YYNGEE. CDR3 region: CASSAGLARADTQYF. For the CDR3, the DNA is TGTGCCAGCAGCGCCGGACTAGCGAGGGCAGATACGCAGTATTTT. Based on the CDR3 plus reference TRBV9 and TRBJ2-3, the full variable domain is DSGVTQTPKHLITATGQRVTLRCSPRSGDLSVYWYQQSLDQGLQFLIQYYNGEERAKGNILERFSAQQFPDLHSELNLSSLELGDSALYFCASSAGLARADTQYFGPGTRLTVL.

The chain couples TRBV4-1 to TRBJ2-7; D remains ambiguous. Germline V lookup: CDR1 MGHRA, CDR2 YSYEKL. The CDR3 totals 14 residues. V was cut by 0 bases and J by 3 bases, with 9 bases left in between. CDR3 nucleotide sequence: TGCGCCAGCAGCCAAGAGGTCAGAATCTACGAGCAGTACGTC. Translation: CASSQEVRIYEQYV.

The chain employs TRBV27 and TRBJ1-6; D is unresolved. From germline, CDR1 is MNHEY and CDR2 SMNVEV (reference sequence). Trimming left V 0 bases short and J 9 bases short, with 15 bases between. CDR3 size: 16 residues. The CDR3 DNA reads TGTGCCAGCAGTTTATCAGGAGGGTTCCTTTCTTCACCCCTCCACTTT. Its protein product is CASSLSGGFLSSPLHF.

CDR3 loop: CASSQEGLAGPYEQYF. In DNA form, the CDR3 reads TGTGCCAGCAGCCAAGAGGGGCTAGCGGGGCCCTACGAGCAGTACTTC. The chain couples TRBV4-2 to TRBJ2-7, with 9 bases identical to TRBD2. The CDR3 runs to 16 residues. Trimming at V came to 0 bases and at J to 2 bases, leaving 5 bases not matched to a gene. The germline gives CDR1 LGHNA, CDR2 YNFKEQ.